The 13 T cell receptor beta chains presented below share a single source sample, sequenced in a study of shared clonotypes between healthy human individuals. This table comes from immunoSEQ multiplex PCR, and its TCRdb copy is limited to in-frame clones, with some not included. The sample records some 530,000 clones, over 70% being singletons. Source material: PBMCs. The receptors shown here come from a woman aged 40 to 49 in good health. Some clones in this sample may be carry-over from other donors' samples.

This clone showed up just a few times. The chain employs TRBV7-2 and TRBJ1-3; 7 nucleotides align to TRBD1. Germline lookup yields CDR1 SGHTA and CDR2 FQGNSA. This CDR3 is 15 amino acids long. The V segment lost 4 bases and the J segment 10 bases; nucleotides outside the gene matches: 13. CDR3 sequence (DNA): TGTGCCAGCAGCTCAGATCCCTCACAGGGGAAGACCATATATTTT. Translated, it gives CASSSDPSQGKTIYF.

Regarding this clone: This probably arose from a read error, given a far larger clone one base away. Other DNA sequences in the same sample also yield this CDR3. In DNA form, the CDR3 reads TGCGCCAGCAGCTTGGTGGCGGGAGGGACCGGGGAGCTGTTTTTT. Translated, it gives CASSLVAGGTGELFF. V is TRBV7-9 and J is TRBJ2-2; 9 positions agree with TRBD2. CDR1 is SEHNR, CDR2 FQNEAQ, per germline (reference sequence). CDR3 size: 15 residues.

This clone appeared once. This chain uses TRBV14 with TRBJ1-6; D is ambiguous. The CDR3 has 13 amino acids. The V gene's germline CDR1 is SGHDN and CDR2 FVKESK. V dropped 6 bases and J dropped 5 bases, with 8 bases sitting between them. CDR3 in amino acids: CASRPSHNSPLHF. CDR3 in DNA: TGTGCCAGCAGACCCTCACATAATTCACCCCTCCACTTT.

The table lists this clone with a count of one. The chain employs TRBV9 and TRBJ2-4; D gene unclear. Per the germline V gene, CDR1 is SGDLS and CDR2 is YYNGEE. V was trimmed by 0 bases and J by 0 bases, leaving 7 bases between them. The CDR3 is 15 amino acids. CDR3 protein: CASSVGPGAKNIQYF. CDR3 coding DNA: TGTGCCAGCAGCGTAGGGCCTGGAGCCAAAAACATTCAGTACTTC.

This clone turned up a few times. The CDR3 coding sequence is TGCGCCAGCAGTGAGTCAGGCTACGAGCAGTACTTC. This translates into CASSESGYEQYF. The chain has TRBV10-1 and TRBJ2-5; D gene uncertain. The J call could be wrong; TRBJ2-7 is a better fit for the DNA end. Looked up from germline, CDR1 is WNHNN and CDR2 is SYGVQD (reference sequence). The CDR3 spans 12 residues.

The V call is TRBV5-1, the J call TRBJ2-2, with 10 bases that match TRBD2. V was pared by 5 bases and J by 1 base, with 2 bases of the junction left unmatched. Germline V gene data show CDR1 as SGHRS and CDR2 as YFSETQ. The CDR3 runs 15 residues. The CDR3 region is CASRRTSGNTGELFF. CDR3 bases: TGCGCCAGCAGGAGGACTAGCGGGAACACCGGGGAGCTGTTTTTT.

This clone was counted a single time. The chain carries TRBV5-4 and TRBJ2-5; D not certain. CDR1 is SGHNT, CDR2 YYREEE, per germline (reference sequence). The germline V and J ends were trimmed by 4 bases and 7 bases, with 14 bases remaining between them. There are 13 residues in the CDR3. CDR3 coding DNA: TGTGCCAGCAGCCTGATCGACGTCGGGACCCAGTACTTC. Translation: CASSLIDVGTQYF.

This clone was detected once. The chain combines TRBV5-4 with TRBJ2-5; TRBD2 matches 16 bases. CDR1 SGHNT and CDR2 YYREEE come from the germline V gene (reference sequence). CDR3 size: 17 residues. Trimming removed 3 bases from V and 2 bases from J; junction bases left unmatched: 4. CDR3 nucleotide sequence: TGTGCCAGCAGCTGGGGACTAGCGGGAGGGGGGCAAGAGACCCAGTACTTC. Translated, it gives CASSWGLAGGGQETQYF. Together with reference TRBV5-4 and TRBJ2-5, the CDR3 gives the full variable domain: ETGVTQSPTHLIKTRGQQVTLRCSSQSGHNTVSWYQQALGQGPQFIFQYYREEENGRGNFPPRFSGLQFPNYSSELNVNALELDDSALYLCASSWGLAGGGQETQYFGPGTRLLVL.

The genes are TRBV2 and TRBJ2-4; TRBD1 agrees at 7 bases. The CDR3 contains 14 residues. With V trimmed by 7 bases and J by 5 bases, 8 bases remained unmatched. Germline V lookup: CDR1 SNHLY, CDR2 FYNNEI. CDR3 sequence (DNA): TGTGCCAGCACTCACCGGGACAGCCAAAACATTCAGTACTTC. It codes for CASTHRDSQNIQYF.

The J gene is TRBJ2-1, the V gene TRBV29-1; D unresolved. This CDR3 has 11 residues. The V gene lost 6 bases and the J gene lost 6 bases, with 9 bases spanning the gap. CDR1 and CDR2 (germline): SQVTM, ANQGSEA. CDR3 residues: CSVVLVNEQFF. Here the CDR3 DNA reads TGCAGCGTCGTCCTAGTCAATGAGCAGTTCTTC.

This rearrangement joins TRBV2 to TRBJ1-3; 9 bases fit TRBD1. The CDR3 covers 15 residues. CDR1 and CDR2 (germline): SNHLY, FYNNEI. J gave up 1 base and V 7 bases, and 5 bases lay outside the gene matches. CDR3 bases: TGTGCCAGCAAAGCCGACAGGGGGTCTGGAAACACCATATATTTT. Its protein is CASKADRGSGNTIYF.

The chain is built from TRBV5-1 and TRBJ2-7; 8 positions match TRBD2. The V segment lost 0 bases and the J segment 5 bases; nucleotides outside the gene matches: 7. The CDR3 runs 15 residues. Germline CDR1 SGHRS, CDR2 YFSETQ. The CDR3 coding sequence is TGCGCCAGCAGCTTGGCGAGCGGGAGTATAGACGAGCAGTACTTC. This sequence encodes CASSLASGSIDEQYF.

For this clone: Because the CDR3's place on the DNA is in doubt, the DNA is left out and the CDR3 is given as listed by TCRdb. The CDR3 sequence is CSVATVAANTEAFF. The chain joins TRBV29-1 to TRBJ1-1. The CDR3 spans 14 amino acids, including both terminal residues. Germline V lookup: CDR1 SQVTM, CDR2 ANQGSEA.